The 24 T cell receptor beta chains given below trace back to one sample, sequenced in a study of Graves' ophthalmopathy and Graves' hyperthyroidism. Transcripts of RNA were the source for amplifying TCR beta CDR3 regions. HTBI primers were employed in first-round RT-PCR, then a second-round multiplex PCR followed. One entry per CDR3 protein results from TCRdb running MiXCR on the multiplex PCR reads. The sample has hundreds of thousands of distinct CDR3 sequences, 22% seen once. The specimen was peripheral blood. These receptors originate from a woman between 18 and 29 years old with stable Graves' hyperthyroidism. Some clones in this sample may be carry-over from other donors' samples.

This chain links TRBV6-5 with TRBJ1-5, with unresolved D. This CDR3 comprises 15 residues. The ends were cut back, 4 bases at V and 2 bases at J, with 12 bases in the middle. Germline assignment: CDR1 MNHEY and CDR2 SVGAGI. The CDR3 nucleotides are TGTGCCAGCAGTTCAGGCGGCCGGGGCAATCAGCCCCAGCATTTT. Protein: CASSSGGRGNQPQHF.

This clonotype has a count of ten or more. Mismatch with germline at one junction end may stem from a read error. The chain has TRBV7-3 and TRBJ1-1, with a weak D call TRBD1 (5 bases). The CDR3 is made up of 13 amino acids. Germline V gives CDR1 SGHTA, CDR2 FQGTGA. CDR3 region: CASSSQGSTEAFF. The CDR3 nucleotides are TGTGCCAGCAGCTCCCAGGGTTCCACTGAAGCTTTCTTC.

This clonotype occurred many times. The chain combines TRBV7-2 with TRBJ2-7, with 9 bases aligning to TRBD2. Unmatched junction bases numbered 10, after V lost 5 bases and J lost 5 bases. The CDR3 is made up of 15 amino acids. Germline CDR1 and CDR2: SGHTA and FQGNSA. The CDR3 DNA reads TGTGCCAGCAGCACAGATAGCGGGAGAGGTGACGAGCAGTACTTC. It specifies CASSTDSGRGDEQYF.

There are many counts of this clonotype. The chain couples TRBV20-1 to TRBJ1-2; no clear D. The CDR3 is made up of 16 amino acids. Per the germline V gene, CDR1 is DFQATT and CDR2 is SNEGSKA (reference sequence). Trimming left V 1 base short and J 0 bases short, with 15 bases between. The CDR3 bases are TGCAGTGCTAGAGGTTCTGAAGGGCTATCTAACTATGGCTACACCTTC. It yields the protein CSARGSEGLSNYGYTF.

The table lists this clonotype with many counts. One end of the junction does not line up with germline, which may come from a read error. The CDR3 DNA reads TGTGCCAGTAGCTCCCCATGGGGGGGGAACACCGGGGAGCTGTTTTTT. Encoded protein: CASSSPWGGNTGELFF. V usage is TRBV11-2 and J usage is TRBJ2-2; 7 bases are a match to TRBD2. The CDR3 is 16 residues long. Per germline, CDR1 SGHAT and CDR2 FQNNGV.

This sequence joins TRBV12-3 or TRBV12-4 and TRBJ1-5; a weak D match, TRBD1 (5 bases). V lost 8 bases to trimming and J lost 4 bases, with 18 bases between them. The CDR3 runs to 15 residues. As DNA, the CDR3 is TGTGCCAGCGATCGTGCGGGACTTCGAAATCAGCCCCAGCATTTT. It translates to CASDRAGLRNQPQHF.

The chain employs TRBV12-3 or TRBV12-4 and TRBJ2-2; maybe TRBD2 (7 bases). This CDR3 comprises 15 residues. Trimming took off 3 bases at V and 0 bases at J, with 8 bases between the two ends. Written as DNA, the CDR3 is TGTGCCAGCAGTTTCGGGGGGCCGAACACCGGGGAGCTGTTTTTT. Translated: CASSFGGPNTGELFF.

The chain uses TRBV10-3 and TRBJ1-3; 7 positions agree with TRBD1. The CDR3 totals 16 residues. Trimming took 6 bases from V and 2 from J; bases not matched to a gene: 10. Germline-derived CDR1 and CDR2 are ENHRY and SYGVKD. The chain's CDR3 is CAIRPQSGTAGNTIYF. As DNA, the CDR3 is TGTGCCATCAGACCGCAAAGCGGGACAGCTGGAAACACCATATATTTT.

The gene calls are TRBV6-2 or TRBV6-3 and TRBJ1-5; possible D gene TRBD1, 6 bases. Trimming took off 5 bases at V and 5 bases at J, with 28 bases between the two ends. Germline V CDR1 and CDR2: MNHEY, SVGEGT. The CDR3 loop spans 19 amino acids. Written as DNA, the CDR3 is TGTGCCAGCAGTACCCGACAGGAGCTCGTTCGTAGGTGGGATCAGCCCCAGCATTTT. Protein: CASSTRQELVRRWDQPQHF.

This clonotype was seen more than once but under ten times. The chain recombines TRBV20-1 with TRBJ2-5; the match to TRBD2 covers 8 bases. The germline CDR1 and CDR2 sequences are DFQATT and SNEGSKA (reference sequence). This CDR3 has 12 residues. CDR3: CSTSGHQETQYF. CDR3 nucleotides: TGCAGCACTAGCGGACACCAAGAGACCCAGTACTTC.

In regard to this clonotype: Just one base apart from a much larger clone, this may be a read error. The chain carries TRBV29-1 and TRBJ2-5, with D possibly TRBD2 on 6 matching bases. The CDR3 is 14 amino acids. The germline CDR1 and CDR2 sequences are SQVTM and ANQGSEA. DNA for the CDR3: TGCATCGCTCCTACTACGGGGGACGGTGAGACCCAGTACTTC. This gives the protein CIAPTTGDGETQYF.

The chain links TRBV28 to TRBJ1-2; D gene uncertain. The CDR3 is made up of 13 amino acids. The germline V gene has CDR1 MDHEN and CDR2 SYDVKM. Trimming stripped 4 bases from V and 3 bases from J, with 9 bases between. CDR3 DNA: TGTGCCAGCAGTTCCCTCTCTTACTATGGCTACACCTTC. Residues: CASSSLSYYGYTF.

In nucleotides, the CDR3 is TGCGCCAGCAGCATCGGGACAGGGATCCAAGTCACCCTCCACTTT. Protein sequence: CASSIGTGIQVTLHF. The chain joins TRBV5-1 to TRBJ1-6, with 9 bases aligning to TRBD1. Trimming cost V 4 bases and J 14 bases; bases outside gene matches: 13. This CDR3 has 15 amino acids. CDR1 and CDR2 from the germline V gene are SGHRS and YFSETQ.

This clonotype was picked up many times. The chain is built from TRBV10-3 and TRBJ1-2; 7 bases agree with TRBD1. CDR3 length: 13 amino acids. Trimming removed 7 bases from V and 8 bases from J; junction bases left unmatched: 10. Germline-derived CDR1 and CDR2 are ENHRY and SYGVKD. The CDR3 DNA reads TGTGCCATCACTTTCGGGACAGACGGAGGCTACACCTTC. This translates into CAITFGTDGGYTF.

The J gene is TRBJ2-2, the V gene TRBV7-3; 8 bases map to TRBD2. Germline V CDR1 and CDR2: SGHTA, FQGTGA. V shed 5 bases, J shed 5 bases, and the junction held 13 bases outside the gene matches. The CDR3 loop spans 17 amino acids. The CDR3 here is CASSQPRGGPGTGELFF. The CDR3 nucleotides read TGTGCCAGCAGCCAGCCTCGGGGGGGGCCGGGTACCGGGGAGCTGTTTTTT.

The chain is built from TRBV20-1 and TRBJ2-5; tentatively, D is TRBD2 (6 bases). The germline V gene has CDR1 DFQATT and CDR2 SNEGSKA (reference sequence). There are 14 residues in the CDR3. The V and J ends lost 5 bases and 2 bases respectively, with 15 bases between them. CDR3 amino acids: CSAFDSGRQETQYF. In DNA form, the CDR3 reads TGCAGTGCTTTCGATAGCGGCCGTCAAGAGACCCAGTACTTC.

DNA of the CDR3: TGCGCCAGCAGCTTGGAATCCCTCGACGAGCAGTACTTC. This gives the protein CASSLESLDEQYF. The genes are TRBV5-1 and TRBJ2-7; D not certain. The germline V gene has CDR1 SGHRS and CDR2 YFSETQ. The CDR3 length is 13 residues. The ends were cut back, 0 bases at V and 5 bases at J, with 9 bases in the middle.

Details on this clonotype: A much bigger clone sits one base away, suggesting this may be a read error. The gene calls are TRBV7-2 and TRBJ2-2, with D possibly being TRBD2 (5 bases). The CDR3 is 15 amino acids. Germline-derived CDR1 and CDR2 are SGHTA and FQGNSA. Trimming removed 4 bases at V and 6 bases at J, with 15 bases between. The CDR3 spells CASSSSPSSAGELFF. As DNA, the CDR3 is TGTGCCAGCAGCTCCTCCCCTAGCAGTGCCGGGGAGCTGTTTTTT.

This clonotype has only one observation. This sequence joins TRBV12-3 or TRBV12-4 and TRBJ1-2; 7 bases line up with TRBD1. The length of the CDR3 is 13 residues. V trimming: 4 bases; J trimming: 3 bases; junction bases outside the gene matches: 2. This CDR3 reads CASSWTGHYGYTF. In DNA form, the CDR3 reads TGTGCCAGCAGTTGGACAGGACACTATGGCTACACCTTC.

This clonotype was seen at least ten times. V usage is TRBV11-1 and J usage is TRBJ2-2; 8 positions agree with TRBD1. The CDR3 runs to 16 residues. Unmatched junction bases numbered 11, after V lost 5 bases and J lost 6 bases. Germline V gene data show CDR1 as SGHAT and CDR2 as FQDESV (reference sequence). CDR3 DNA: TGTGCCAGCAGCGGACACAGGGGGTTTCTTTCCGGGGAGCTGTTTTTT. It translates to CASSGHRGFLSGELFF.

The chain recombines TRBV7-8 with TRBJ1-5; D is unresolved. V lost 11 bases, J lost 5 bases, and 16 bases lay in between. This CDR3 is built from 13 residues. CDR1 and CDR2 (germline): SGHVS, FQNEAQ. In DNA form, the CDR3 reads TGTGCCGCCGCAGACGGGAGCGATCAGCCCCAGCATTTT. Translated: CAAADGSDQPQHF.

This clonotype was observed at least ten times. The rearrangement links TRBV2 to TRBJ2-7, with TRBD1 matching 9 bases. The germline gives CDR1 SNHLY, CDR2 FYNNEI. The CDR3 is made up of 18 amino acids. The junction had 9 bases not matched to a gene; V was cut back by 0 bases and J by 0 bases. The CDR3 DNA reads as TGTGCCAGCAGTGAAGCGCTTCCGGTGGACAGGGGCTCCTACGAGCAGTACTTC. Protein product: CASSEALPVDRGSYEQYF.

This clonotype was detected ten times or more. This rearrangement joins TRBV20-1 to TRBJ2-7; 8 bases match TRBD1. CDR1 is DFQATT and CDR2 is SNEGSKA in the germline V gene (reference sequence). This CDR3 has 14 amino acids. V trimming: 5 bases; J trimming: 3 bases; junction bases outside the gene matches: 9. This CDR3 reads CSASSDRGLYEQYF. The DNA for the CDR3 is TGCAGTGCTTCCTCCGACAGGGGTCTCTACGAGCAGTACTTC.

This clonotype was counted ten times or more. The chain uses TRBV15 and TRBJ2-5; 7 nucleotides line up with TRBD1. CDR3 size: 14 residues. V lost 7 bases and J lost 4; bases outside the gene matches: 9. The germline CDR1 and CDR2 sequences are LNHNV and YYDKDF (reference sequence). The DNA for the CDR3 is TGTGCCACCACAACGGCCAGGGGGACAGAGACCCAGTACTTC. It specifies CATTTARGTETQYF.